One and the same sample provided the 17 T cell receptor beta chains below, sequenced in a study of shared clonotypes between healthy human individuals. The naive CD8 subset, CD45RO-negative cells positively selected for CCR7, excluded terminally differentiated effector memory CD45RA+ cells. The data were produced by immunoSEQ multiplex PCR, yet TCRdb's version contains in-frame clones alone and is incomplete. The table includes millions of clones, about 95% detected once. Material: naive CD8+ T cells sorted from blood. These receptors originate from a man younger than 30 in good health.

The CDR3 loop reads CASSEGHEQYF. Written as DNA, the CDR3 is TGTGCCAGTAGTGAGGGCCACGAGCAGTACTTC. The chain links TRBV19 to TRBJ2-7; D perhaps matches TRBD2 (5 bases). V was cut by 5 bases and J by 5 bases, with 7 bases left in between. The CDR3 runs 11 residues. Looked up from germline, CDR1 is LNHDA and CDR2 is SQIVND (reference sequence).

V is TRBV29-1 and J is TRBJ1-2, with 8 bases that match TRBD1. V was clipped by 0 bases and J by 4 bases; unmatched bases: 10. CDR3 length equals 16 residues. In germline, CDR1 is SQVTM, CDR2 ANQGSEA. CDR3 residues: CSVEDQGQELLYGYTF. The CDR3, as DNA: TGCAGCGTTGAAGATCAGGGACAGGAATTACTCTATGGCTACACCTTC.

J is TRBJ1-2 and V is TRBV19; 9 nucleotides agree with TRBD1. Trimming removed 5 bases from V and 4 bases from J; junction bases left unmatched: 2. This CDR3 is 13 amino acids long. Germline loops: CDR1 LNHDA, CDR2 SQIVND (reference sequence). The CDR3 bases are TGTGCCAGTAGTGAACAGGGGGCCTATGGCTACACCTTC. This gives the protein CASSEQGAYGYTF.

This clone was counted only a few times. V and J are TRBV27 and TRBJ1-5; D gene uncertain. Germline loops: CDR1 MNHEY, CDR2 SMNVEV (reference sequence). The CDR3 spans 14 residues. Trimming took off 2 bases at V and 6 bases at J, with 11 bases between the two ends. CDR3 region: CASSLISDGQPQHF. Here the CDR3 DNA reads TGTGCCAGCAGTTTAATCTCAGATGGTCAGCCCCAGCATTTT.

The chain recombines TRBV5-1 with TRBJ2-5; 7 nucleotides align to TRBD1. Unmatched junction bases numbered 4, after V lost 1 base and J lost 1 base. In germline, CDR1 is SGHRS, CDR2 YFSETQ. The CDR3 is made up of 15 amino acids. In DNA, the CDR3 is TGCGCCAGCAGCTTGCTGACAGGGACCCAAGAGACCCAGTACTTC. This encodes CASSLLTGTQETQYF. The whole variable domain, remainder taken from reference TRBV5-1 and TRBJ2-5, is KAGVTQTPRYLIKTRGQQVTLSCSPISGHRSVSWYQQTPGQGLQFLFEYFSETQRNKGNFPGRFSGRQFSNSRSEMNVSTLELGDSALYLCASSLLTGTQETQYFGPGTRLLVL.

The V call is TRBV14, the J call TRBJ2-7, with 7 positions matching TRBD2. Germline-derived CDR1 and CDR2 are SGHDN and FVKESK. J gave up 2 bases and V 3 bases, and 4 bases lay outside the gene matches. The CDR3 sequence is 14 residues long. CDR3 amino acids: CASSHGGGPYEQYF. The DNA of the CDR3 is TGTGCCAGCAGCCATGGCGGGGGACCCTACGAGCAGTACTTC.

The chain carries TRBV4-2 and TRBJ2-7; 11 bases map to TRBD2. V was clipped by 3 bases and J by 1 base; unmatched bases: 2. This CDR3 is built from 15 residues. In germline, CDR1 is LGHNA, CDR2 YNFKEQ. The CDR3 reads CASSHGTSGSYEQYF. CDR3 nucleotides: TGTGCCAGCAGCCACGGGACTAGCGGTTCCTACGAGCAGTACTTC.

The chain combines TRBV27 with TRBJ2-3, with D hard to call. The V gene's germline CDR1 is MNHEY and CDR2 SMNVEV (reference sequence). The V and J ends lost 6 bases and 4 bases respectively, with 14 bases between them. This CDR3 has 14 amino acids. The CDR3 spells CASSVLNRADTQYF. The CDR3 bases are TGTGCCAGCAGCGTTCTTAACCGAGCAGATACGCAGTATTTT.

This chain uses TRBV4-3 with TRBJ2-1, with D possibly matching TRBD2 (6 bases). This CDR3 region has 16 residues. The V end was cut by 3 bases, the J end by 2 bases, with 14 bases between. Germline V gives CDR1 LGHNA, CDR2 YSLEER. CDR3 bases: TGCGCCAGCAGCCAGGACCCGGGAGCGGCCTACAATGAGCAGTTCTTC. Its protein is CASSQDPGAAYNEQFF.

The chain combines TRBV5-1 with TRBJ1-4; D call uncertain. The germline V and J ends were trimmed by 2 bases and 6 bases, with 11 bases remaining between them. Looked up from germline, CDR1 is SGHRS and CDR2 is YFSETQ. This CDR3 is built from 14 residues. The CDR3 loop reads CASSFRFRDEKLFF. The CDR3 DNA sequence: TGCGCCAGCAGCTTCAGGTTTAGGGATGAAAAACTGTTTTTT.

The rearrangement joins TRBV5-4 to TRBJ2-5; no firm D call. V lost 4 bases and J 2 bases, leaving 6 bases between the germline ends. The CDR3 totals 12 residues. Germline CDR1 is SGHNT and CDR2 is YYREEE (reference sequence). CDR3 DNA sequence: TGTGCCAGCAGCGACGAACAAGAGACCCAGTACTTC. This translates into CASSDEQETQYF.

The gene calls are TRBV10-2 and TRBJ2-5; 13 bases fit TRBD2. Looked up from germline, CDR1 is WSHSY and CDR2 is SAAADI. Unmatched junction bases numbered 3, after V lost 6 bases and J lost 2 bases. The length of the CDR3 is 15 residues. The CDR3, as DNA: TGCGCCAGCAGGGAACTAGCGGGAGGGCAAGAGACCCAGTACTTC. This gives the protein CASRELAGGQETQYF.

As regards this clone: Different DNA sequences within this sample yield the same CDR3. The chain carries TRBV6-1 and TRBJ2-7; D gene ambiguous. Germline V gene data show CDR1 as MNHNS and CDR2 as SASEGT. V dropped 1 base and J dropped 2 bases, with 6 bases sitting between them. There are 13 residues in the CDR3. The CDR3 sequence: CASSEGIAYEQYF. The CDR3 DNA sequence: TGTGCCAGCAGTGAAGGGATAGCCTACGAGCAGTACTTC.

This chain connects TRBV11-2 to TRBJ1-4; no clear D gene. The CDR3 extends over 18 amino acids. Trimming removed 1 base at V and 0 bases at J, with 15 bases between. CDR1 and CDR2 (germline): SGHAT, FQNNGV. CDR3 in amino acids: CASSLVNAEITTNEKLFF. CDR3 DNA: TGTGCCAGCAGCTTAGTGAACGCAGAGATAACAACTAATGAAAAACTGTTTTTT.

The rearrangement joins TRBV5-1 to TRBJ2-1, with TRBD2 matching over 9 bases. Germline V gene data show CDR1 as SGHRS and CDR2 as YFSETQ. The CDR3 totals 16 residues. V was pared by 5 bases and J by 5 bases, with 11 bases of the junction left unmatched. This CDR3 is CASSASGVRPDNEQFF. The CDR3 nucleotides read TGCGCCAGCAGTGCTAGCGGGGTAAGACCAGACAATGAGCAGTTCTTC.

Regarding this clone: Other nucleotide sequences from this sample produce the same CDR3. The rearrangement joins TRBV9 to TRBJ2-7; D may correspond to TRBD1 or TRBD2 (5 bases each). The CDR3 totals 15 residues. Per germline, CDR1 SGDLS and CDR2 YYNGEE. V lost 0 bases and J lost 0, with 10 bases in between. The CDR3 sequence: CASSVGGVSSYEQYF. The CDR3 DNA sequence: TGTGCCAGCAGCGTAGGAGGGGTGAGCTCCTACGAGCAGTACTTC.

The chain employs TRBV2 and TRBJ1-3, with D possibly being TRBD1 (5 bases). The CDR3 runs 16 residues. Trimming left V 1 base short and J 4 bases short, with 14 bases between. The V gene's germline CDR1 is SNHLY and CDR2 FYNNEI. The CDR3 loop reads CASSEVAGNSGNTIYF. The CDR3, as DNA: TGTGCCAGCAGTGAAGTGGCAGGGAATTCCGGAAACACCATATATTTT.